The 7 T cell receptor beta chains listed next were all sequenced from one sample in a study of cytomegalovirus exposure and HLA in healthy donors. Primers for the PCR totalled 60 Vbeta and 13 Jbeta. Sequenced by immunoSEQ multiplex PCR; TCRdb stores in-frame clones only, minus some. The sample holds fewer than 250,000 clones, around 80% seen once. Sequenced: PBMCs. The receptors stem from a man in his forties or fifties in good health and CMV-seropositive.

This chain connects TRBV15 to TRBJ2-1, with D tentatively TRBD2 (6 bases). Germline CDR1 and CDR2: LNHNV and YYDKDF (reference sequence). V lost 3 bases and J lost 8, with 23 bases in between. CDR3 length: 17 amino acids. The CDR3 DNA is TGTGCCACCAGCAGGGAAGAGAGACTAGTACCCCACCATGAGCAGTTCTTC. It codes for CATSREERLVPHHEQFF.

The chain joins TRBV7-2 to TRBJ1-5; 7 bases are a match to TRBD1. Trimming took 3 bases from V and 3 from J; bases not matched to a gene: 2. CDR3 length equals 14 residues. The germline CDR1 and CDR2 sequences are SGHTA and FQGNSA. CDR3 in DNA: TGTGCCAGCAGCTTGGGACAGAACAATCAGCCCCAGCATTTT. This codes for CASSLGQNNQPQHF. The whole variable domain, remainder taken from reference TRBV7-2 and TRBJ1-5, is GAGVSQSPSNKVTEKGKDVELRCDPISGHTALYWYRQSLGQGLEFLIYFQGNSAPDKSGLPSDRFSAERTGGSVSTLTIQRTQQEDSAVYLCASSLGQNNQPQHFGDGTRLSIL.

With respect to this clone: A junction end diverges from the germline sequence, so it may reflect a read error. This chain links TRBV5-1 with TRBJ1-1, with 7 bases that match TRBD1. This CDR3 region has 14 residues. Germline V lookup: CDR1 SGHRS, CDR2 YFSETQ. This CDR3 reads CASRLTGQGTEAFF. CDR3 DNA: TGCGCCAGCCGCTTGACAGGGCAGGGCACTGAAGCTTTCTTT.

Only one count was recorded for this clone. The chain is built from TRBV27 and TRBJ2-7; weak D call: TRBD2 (6 bases). This CDR3 region has 14 residues. The V gene lost 4 bases and the J gene lost 2 bases, with 12 bases spanning the gap. The germline CDR1 and CDR2 sequences are MNHEY and SMNVEV (reference sequence). The CDR3 sequence is CASSSRDWAYEQYF. As DNA, the CDR3 is TGTGCCAGCAGTTCCCGGGACTGGGCCTACGAGCAGTACTTC.

This sequence joins TRBV25-1 and TRBJ2-1; the D gene is possibly TRBD2 (6 bases). Trimming stripped 2 bases from V and 6 bases from J, with 14 bases between. From germline, CDR1 is MGHDK and CDR2 SYGVNS. The CDR3 consists of 15 residues. Here the CDR3 DNA reads TGTGCCAGCAGTGAACATAGCGGAGTCGTCAATGAGCAGTTCTTC. This gives the protein CASSEHSGVVNEQFF.

V usage is TRBV6-6 and J usage is TRBJ1-5; tentatively, D is TRBD1 (6 bases). Between the trimmed V and J ends, which lost 5 bases and 0 bases, there was a span of 14 bases. Germline V gene data show CDR1 as MNHNY and CDR2 as SVGAGI (reference sequence). The CDR3 consists of 16 residues. The CDR3 loop reads CASSHWTAYSNQPQHF. The CDR3 coding sequence is TGTGCCAGCAGTCACTGGACAGCTTATAGCAATCAGCCCCAGCATTTT.

The V and J genes are TRBV15 and TRBJ2-3; D is ambiguous. V was pared by 2 bases and J by 4 bases, with 7 bases between. The CDR3 has 13 amino acids. The germline V gene has CDR1 LNHNV and CDR2 YYDKDF (reference sequence). Here the CDR3 DNA reads TGTGCCACCAGCAGATCTCAGGCAGATACGCAGTATTTT. The encoded protein is CATSRSQADTQYF. Full variable domain (remainder filled in from reference TRBV15 and TRBJ2-3): DAMVIQNPRYQVTQFGKPVTLSCSQTLNHNVMYWYQQKSSQAPKLLFHYYDKDFNNEADTPDNFQSRRPNTSFCFLDIRSPGLGDTAMYLCATSRSQADTQYFGPGTRLTVL.